Each of the 28 T cell receptor beta chains below was sequenced from the same sample in a study of cytomegalovirus exposure and HLA in healthy donors. A multiplex PCR was run with 60 Vbeta primers and 13 Jbeta primers. Sequencing used immunoSEQ multiplex PCR; TCRdb keeps in-frame clones, though not all of them. The table records 130,000 to 150,000 clones, just under 85% of them present only once. Material for sequencing was PBMCs. These receptors all stem from a woman aged 60 to 75 in good health and CMV-seropositive.

The rearrangement joins TRBV5-1 to TRBJ2-1, with 7 bases that match TRBD1. Germline assignment: CDR1 SGHRS and CDR2 YFSETQ. CDR3 length: 14 amino acids. The V segment lost 4 bases and the J segment 6 bases; nucleotides outside the gene matches: 7. The CDR3 bases are TGCGCCAGCAGCCCGGGGACAGCCGTCAATGAGCAGTTCTTC. Encoded protein: CASSPGTAVNEQFF.

This clone was seen once. The V call is TRBV7-9, the J call TRBJ1-2; D may be TRBD1 (5 bases). The CDR3 totals 12 residues. Germline CDR1 is SEHNR and CDR2 is FQNEAQ (reference sequence). Trimming left V 1 base short and J 5 bases short, with 5 bases between. CDR3 region: CASSLEGYGYTF. The CDR3 nucleotides read TGTGCCAGCAGCTTAGAGGGGTATGGCTACACCTTC.

V usage is TRBV30 and J usage is TRBJ2-3, with 7 bases fitting TRBD2. The CDR3 covers 12 residues. Germline lookup yields CDR1 GTSNPN and CDR2 SVGIG (reference sequence). J gave up 6 bases and V 3 bases, and 3 bases lay outside the gene matches. The CDR3 spells CAWSTGRDTQYF. In DNA form, the CDR3 reads TGTGCCTGGAGCACCGGGAGGGATACGCAGTATTTT.

The chain recombines TRBV4-3 with TRBJ2-2; TRBD1 matches 9 bases. Losses at the gene ends were 4 bases for V and 4 bases for J; bases not matched to a gene: 4. The CDR3 is 15 amino acids. The V gene's germline CDR1 is LGHNA and CDR2 YSLEER. The chain's CDR3 is CASSRDRAATGELFF. CDR3 sequence (DNA): TGCGCCAGCAGCCGGGACAGGGCGGCCACCGGGGAGCTGTTTTTT.

The V and J genes are TRBV7-2 and TRBJ2-7; TRBD1 might be the D (6 bases). Trimming took 1 base from V and 5 from J, leaving 12 bases between them. Per germline, CDR1 SGHTA and CDR2 FQGNSA. This CDR3 has 14 amino acids. The CDR3 loop reads CASSLGQAVHEQYF. CDR3 sequence (DNA): TGTGCCAGCAGCTTAGGACAGGCGGTCCACGAGCAGTACTTC.

The chain has TRBV6-5 and TRBJ1-2, with 9 bases fitting TRBD1. V dropped 6 bases and J dropped 7; count of bases not matched to a gene: 3. This CDR3 has 12 amino acids. The germline V gene encodes CDR1 MNHEY and CDR2 SVGAGI. The CDR3 bases are TGTGCCAGCAGCACAGGGGGCGGTGGCTACACCTTC. It encodes CASSTGGGGYTF.

The chain links TRBV6-6 to TRBJ1-1; D remains unclear. Trimming shortened V by 4 bases and J by 1 base, and 7 bases separated the two germline ends. This CDR3 spans 13 amino acids. In germline, CDR1 is MNHNY, CDR2 SVGAGI (reference sequence). The CDR3 loop is CASSSAGNTEAFF. The CDR3 coding sequence is TGTGCCAGCAGTTCCGCGGGGAACACTGAAGCTTTCTTT.

This sequence joins TRBV6-6 and TRBJ1-3; D unresolved. Per germline, CDR1 MNHNY and CDR2 SVGAGI (reference sequence). This CDR3 contains 15 residues. Trimming left V 2 bases short and J 2 bases short, with 10 bases between. As DNA, the CDR3 is TGTGCCAGCAGTTACCGTGAGTTTCCTGGAAACACCATATATTTT. It yields the protein CASSYREFPGNTIYF.

Points on this clone: Other DNA variants within this sample encode the same CDR3. The J gene is TRBJ2-3, the V gene TRBV5-1; 13 bases line up with TRBD2. V lost 2 bases to trimming and J lost 2 bases; unmatched junction nucleotides: 8. There are 18 residues in the CDR3. The germline CDR1 and CDR2 sequences are SGHRS and YFSETQ. The CDR3 here is CASSFRTSGSRFTDTQYF. Written as DNA, the CDR3 is TGCGCCAGCAGCTTTAGGACTAGCGGGAGTAGGTTCACAGATACGCAGTATTTT. Based on the CDR3 plus reference TRBV5-1 and TRBJ2-3, the full variable domain is KAGVTQTPRYLIKTRGQQVTLSCSPISGHRSVSWYQQTPGQGLQFLFEYFSETQRNKGNFPGRFSGRQFSNSRSEMNVSTLELGDSALYLCASSFRTSGSRFTDTQYFGPGTRLTVL.

The chain couples TRBV5-1 to TRBJ2-7; tentatively, D is TRBD2 (5 bases). Trimming shortened V by 4 bases and J by 2 bases, and 16 bases separated the two germline ends. Germline V gene lookup returns CDR1 SGHRS and CDR2 YFSETQ. The CDR3 totals 15 residues. CDR3 residues: CASSGSFGVTYEQYF. The CDR3 coding sequence is TGCGCCAGCAGCGGGAGCTTTGGCGTCACCTACGAGCAGTACTTC. Together with reference TRBV5-1 and TRBJ2-7, the CDR3 gives the full variable domain: KAGVTQTPRYLIKTRGQQVTLSCSPISGHRSVSWYQQTPGQGLQFLFEYFSETQRNKGNFPGRFSGRQFSNSRSEMNVSTLELGDSALYLCASSGSFGVTYEQYFGPGTRLTVT.

The rearrangement uses TRBV18 and TRBJ2-7; 7 positions match TRBD1. CDR1 and CDR2 (germline): KGHSH, LQKENI. The CDR3 consists of 14 residues. With 3 bases clipped from V and 4 bases from J, the junction kept 6 bases outside the gene matches. CDR3 protein: CASSPGTALYEQYF. CDR3 DNA: TGTGCCAGCTCACCGGGGACAGCTTTGTACGAGCAGTACTTC.

The chain joins TRBV9 to TRBJ1-5, with TRBD1 identical over 7 bases. J was trimmed by 7 bases and V by 0 bases; bases with no gene match: 4. In germline, CDR1 is SGDLS, CDR2 YYNGEE. This CDR3 is 14 amino acids long. The CDR3 DNA sequence: TGTGCCAGCAGCGTAGGAGGGGGCCGGCAGCCCCAGCATTTT. Translated: CASSVGGGRQPQHF.

A word on this clone: Sequence at one end of the junction differs from germline and may be a read error. V usage is TRBV7-9 and J usage is TRBJ2-7; tentatively, D is TRBD2 (5 bases). Germline V gene lookup returns CDR1 SEHNR and CDR2 FQNEAQ (reference sequence). The CDR3 loop spans 14 amino acids. The CDR3: CSSSSSRGSYEQYF. CDR3 nucleotides: TGTTCCAGCAGCTCGAGCCGGGGCTCCTACGAGCAGTACTTC. The full variable domain, with the rest looked up from reference TRBV7-9 and TRBJ2-7, is DTGVSQNPRHKITKRGQNVTFRCDPISEHNRLYWYRQTLGQGPEFLTYFQNEAQLEKSRLLSDRFSAERPKGSFSTLEIQRTEQGDSAMYLCSSSSSRGSYEQYFGPGTRLTVT.

With respect to this clone: Additional DNA sequences in this sample encode the identical CDR3. The J gene is TRBJ2-5, the V gene TRBV7-6, with 10 bases that match TRBD1. The CDR3 spans 14 residues. J was trimmed by 4 bases and V by 1 base; bases with no gene match: 0. CDR1 and CDR2 from the germline V gene are SGHVS and FNYEAQ. The CDR3 loop reads CASSLGTGGETQYF. The CDR3 DNA reads as TGTGCCAGCAGCTTAGGGACAGGGGGAGAGACCCAGTACTTC.

The chain employs TRBV6-5 and TRBJ1-1; perhaps TRBD1 as D (6 bases). V lost 0 bases, J lost 0 bases, and 11 bases lay in between. The CDR3 is 16 amino acids. Germline assignment: CDR1 MNHEY and CDR2 SVGAGI. Written as DNA, the CDR3 is TGTGCCAGCAGTTACTCGAGACAGGAATTGAACACTGAAGCTTTCTTT. It codes for CASSYSRQELNTEAFF.

V and J are TRBV19 and TRBJ1-5; possibly TRBD1 for D (5 bases). Germline CDR1 and CDR2: LNHDA and SQIVND (reference sequence). V was cut by 4 bases and J by 6 bases, with 10 bases left in between. The CDR3 length is 13 residues. CDR3 protein: CASSTGRVQPQHF. CDR3 coding DNA: TGTGCCAGTAGTACTGGCAGGGTTCAGCCCCAGCATTTT. The full variable domain, with the rest looked up from reference TRBV19 and TRBJ1-5, is DGGITQSPKYLFRKEGQNVTLSCEQNLNHDAMYWYRQDPGQGLRLIYYSQIVNDFQKGDIAEGYSVSREKKESFPLTVTSAQKNPTAFYLCASSTGRVQPQHFGDGTRLSIL.

This chain joins TRBV6-5 and TRBJ1-5; the D is unclear. Between the trimmed V and J ends, which lost 2 bases and 8 bases, there was a span of 10 bases. This CDR3 region has 13 residues. Per the germline V gene, CDR1 is MNHEY and CDR2 is SVGAGI. The CDR3 nucleotides read TGTGCCAGCAGTTACGAGGGAGAGGAGCCCCAGCATTTT. The encoded protein is CASSYEGEEPQHF.

The chain has TRBV27 and TRBJ2-7; D unresolved. With 5 bases removed from V and 1 base from J, the gap between germline ends came to 9 bases. CDR3 length equals 13 residues. Germline assignment: CDR1 MNHEY and CDR2 SMNVEV (reference sequence). CDR3 amino acids: CASSPRASYEQYF. The CDR3 region has the DNA TGTGCCAGCAGTCCAAGAGCGTCCTACGAGCAGTACTTC.

The V and J genes are TRBV2 and TRBJ2-2; D may be TRBD1 (6 bases). Germline loops: CDR1 SNHLY, CDR2 FYNNEI. The CDR3 covers 11 residues. The V gene lost 7 bases and the J gene lost 8 bases, with 8 bases spanning the gap. In nucleotides, the CDR3 is TGTGCCAGCACCAGGGGTGGGGAGCTGTTTTTT. This sequence encodes CASTRGGELFF.

The rearrangement links TRBV18 to TRBJ1-1; 11 bases map to TRBD1. Germline lookup yields CDR1 KGHSH and CDR2 LQKENI. The V segment lost 2 bases and the J segment 4 bases; nucleotides outside the gene matches: 6. There are 16 residues in the CDR3. The CDR3 DNA reads TGTGCCAGCTCACCAAAGGACAGGGGGCGCGTCACTGAAGCTTTCTTT. Translating it yields CASSPKDRGRVTEAFF.

The chain uses TRBV14 and TRBJ1-2; D is ambiguous. The CDR3 has 17 residues. V was cut by 0 bases and J by 0 bases, with 14 bases left in between. The germline gives CDR1 SGHDN, CDR2 FVKESK. This chain's CDR3 is CASSQDYLGETNYGYTF. DNA of the CDR3: TGTGCCAGCAGCCAAGATTATTTAGGAGAAACTAACTATGGCTACACCTTC. Combining the CDR3 with reference TRBV14 and TRBJ1-2 gives the whole variable domain EAGVTQFPSHSVIEKGQTVTLRCDPISGHDNLYWYRRVMGKEIKFLLHFVKESKQDESGMPNNRFLAERTGGTYSTLKVQPAELEDSGVYFCASSQDYLGETNYGYTFGSGTRLTVV.

This chain uses TRBV4-1 with TRBJ2-7; 8 bases are shared with TRBD2. Losses at the gene ends were 4 bases for V and 4 bases for J; bases not matched to a gene: 12. This CDR3 is built from 16 residues. Germline V gene lookup returns CDR1 MGHRA and CDR2 YSYEKL. The CDR3 region is CASSRQRAGAKYEQYF. CDR3 coding DNA: TGCGCCAGCAGCCGACAGCGAGCGGGAGCTAAATACGAGCAGTACTTC.

The CDR3 spells CATGSPLVTQYF. The CDR3 DNA reads as TGTGCCACCGGGAGTCCCCTAGTTACGCAGTATTTT. The chain couples TRBV28 to TRBJ2-3; TRBD2 is a possible D gene (6 bases). The V and J ends lost 10 bases and 8 bases respectively, with 16 bases between them. This CDR3 is built from 12 residues. The germline V gene has CDR1 MDHEN and CDR2 SYDVKM.

This clone was counted between two and nine times. The chain uses TRBV11-1 and TRBJ2-7; TRBD2 matches at 11 bases. Germline CDR1 is SGHAT and CDR2 is FQDESV (reference sequence). V lost 6 bases and J lost 4; bases outside the gene matches: 14. The CDR3 runs 17 residues. CDR3 sequence (DNA): TGTGCCAGCAGTTCAGGAGGGGGGACTAGCGGAGAATACGAGCAGTACTTC. This gives the protein CASSSGGGTSGEYEQYF.

This clone was seen a few times. The gene calls are TRBV13 and TRBJ2-7, with 9 bases identical to TRBD1. V dropped 4 bases and J dropped 4; count of bases not matched to a gene: 2. The CDR3 is made up of 13 amino acids. The germline CDR1 and CDR2 sequences are PRHDT and FYEKMQ (reference sequence). The chain's CDR3 is CASSSGTGYEQYF. CDR3 DNA: TGTGCCAGCAGCTCCGGGACAGGGTACGAGCAGTACTTC.

The CDR3 DNA is TGTGCCAGCAGTTTATTCGCGGGAGGGCCTGGGGAGCAGTTCTTC. It yields the protein CASSLFAGGPGEQFF. The rearrangement links TRBV27 to TRBJ2-1; TRBD2 agrees at 9 bases. The CDR3 consists of 15 residues. CDR1 is MNHEY, CDR2 SMNVEV, per germline (reference sequence). Trimming at V came to 1 base and at J to 10 bases, leaving 8 bases not matched to a gene.

The V gene is TRBV5-4, the J gene TRBJ2-7; the match to TRBD2 covers 7 bases. Losses at the gene ends were 3 bases for V and 6 bases for J; bases not matched to a gene: 0. This CDR3 has 11 residues. The germline V gene has CDR1 SGHNT and CDR2 YYREEE (reference sequence). The CDR3 DNA is TGTGCCAGCAGCTGGGGGGGCGAGCAGTACTTC. This codes for CASSWGGEQYF.

V usage is TRBV7-2 and J usage is TRBJ2-5; D remains unclear. V lost 0 bases to trimming and J lost 5 bases, with 7 bases between them. The V gene's germline CDR1 is SGHTA and CDR2 FQGNSA. There are 13 residues in the CDR3. The CDR3 protein is CASSLAPYETQYF. As DNA, the CDR3 is TGTGCCAGCAGCTTAGCTCCCTACGAGACCCAGTACTTC.